This is a list of T cell receptor beta chains from one sample in a study of blood T cell repertoires in COVID-19. This table comes from immunoSEQ multiplex PCR, and its TCRdb copy is limited to in-frame clones, with some not included. Of 20,000 to 25,000 clones detected, approximately 91% appear once; the ten largest clones hold roughly 10%. The sequenced sample consisted of peripheral blood. The receptor source for this set is a human donor in a cohort sampled during active COVID-19. The donor label of this sample is uncertain. The CDR3 runs from the conserved cysteine through the conserved F or W. D genes are given only for firm matches. Rows give clone size only sometimes, using once, few, many, or a class for an expanded clone.

>TRBD1|-|TRBV5-4|TRBJ1-4
CASSGGQGRNEKLFF
TGTGCCAGCAGCGGAGGACAGGGACGAAATGAAAAACTGTTTTTT
>-|-|TRBV11-2|TRBJ2-1
CASSFQGTLNNEQFF
TGTGCCAGCAGCTTTCAAGGGACACTTAACAATGAGCAGTTCTTC
>-|-|TRBV5-8|TRBJ2-3
CASSLVLPEGETQYF
TGTGCCAGCAGCTTGGTCCTCCCTGAGGGCGAGACGCAGTATTTT
>-|-|TRBV2|TRBJ1-5
CASSVSLSNQPQHF
TGTGCCAGCAGTGTGAGTCTCTCCAATCAGCCCCAGCATTTT
>TRBD1|-|TRBV5-6|TRBJ2-5
CASSATGVETQYF
TGTGCCAGCAGCGCCACAGGGGTAGAGACCCAGTACTTC
>TRBD2|-|TRBV25-1|TRBJ2-1
CASSMEREYNEQFF
TGTGCCAGCAGTATGGAGCGGGAGTACAATGAGCAGTTCTTC
>-|few|TRBV5-1|TRBJ1-6
CASSFTREGPLHF
TGCGCCAGCAGCTTTACGAGGGAAGGGCCCCTCCACTTT
>-|-|TRBV28|TRBJ1-1
CASGEVGGMNTEAFF
TGTGCCAGCGGGGAAGTAGGGGGAATGAACACTGAAGCTTTCTTT
>-|-|TRBV20-1|TRBJ2-1
CSASPGVYNEQFF
TGCAGTGCTAGTCCAGGGGTCTACAATGAGCAGTTCTTC
>-|-|TRBV9|TRBJ1-3
CASSVLQGSPGNTIYF
TGTGCCAGCAGCGTATTGCAGGGATCGCCTGGAAACACCATATATTTT
>-|-|TRBV19|TRBJ1-4
CARGAHEKLFF
TGTGCCAGAGGGGCCCACGAAAAACTGTTTTTT
>TRBD1|-|TRBV5-4|TRBJ1-2
CASSLGTGTYGYTF
TGTGCCAGCAGCTTGGGGACAGGGACGTATGGCTACACCTTC
>TRBD1|-|TRBV30|TRBJ1-2
CAWSLTRQGHYGYTF
TGTGCCTGGAGTCTCACTCGACAGGGGCACTATGGCTACACCTTC
>-|-|TRBV28|TRBJ1-5
CASSRQVNSNQPQHF
TGTGCCAGCAGCCGACAGGTTAACAGCAATCAGCCCCAGCATTTT
>TRBD1|-|TRBV11-3|TRBJ1-4
CASSSGTGNEKLFF
TGTGCCAGCAGCTCCGGGACAGGGAATGAAAAACTGTTTTTT
>TRBD2|once|TRBV7-8|TRBJ2-4
CASSTRQLAGENIQYF
TGTGCCAGCAGCACTCGGCAACTAGCGGGTGAAAACATTCAGTACTTC
>-|-|TRBV19|TRBJ2-6
CASSPQGANVLTF
TGTGCCAGTAGTCCTCAGGGGGCCAACGTCCTGACTTTC
>TRBD1|-|TRBV6-5|TRBJ1-4
CASSNYRGENEKLFF
TGTGCCAGCAGTAACTACAGGGGGGAGAATGAAAAACTGTTTTTT
>-|-|TRBV5-1|TRBJ1-1
CASSPAGGTEAFF
TGCGCCAGCAGCCCGGCGGGGGGCACTGAAGCTTTCTTT
>-|once|TRBV6-5|TRBJ1-2
CASASRVGYGYTF
TGTGCCAGCGCGTCCAGGGTAGGCTATGGCTACACCTTC
>TRBD2|-|TRBV4-1|TRBJ2-7
CASSRGPRYRLAGATSEYEQYF
TGCGCCAGCAGCCGCGGCCCAAGGTACAGACTAGCGGGAGCAACGAGCGAGTACGAGCAGTACTTC
>TRBD2|-|TRBV28|TRBJ2-3
CASSLVPYRTSDTDTQYF
TGTGCCAGCAGTTTAGTCCCTTATCGGACTAGTGATACAGATACGCAGTATTTT
>TRBD1|-|TRBV15|TRBJ2-3
CATSRGTGASTDTQYF
TGTGCCACCAGCAGGGGGACAGGTGCTAGCACAGATACGCAGTATTTT
>TRBD2|-|TRBV5-1|TRBJ2-1
CASRLAGGPYNEQFF
TGCGCCAGCAGACTAGCGGGAGGTCCCTACAATGAGCAGTTCTTC
>-|-|TRBV5-1|TRBJ2-1
CASSPDSGNEQFF
TGCGCCAGCAGCCCCGACAGTGGCAATGAGCAGTTCTTC
>TRBD2|-|TRBV10-3|TRBJ2-2
CAISESDSGDYANTGELFF
TGTGCCATCAGTGAGTCGGATAGCGGGGACTACGCGAACACCGGGGAGCTGTTTTTT
>TRBD1|-|TRBV14|TRBJ2-7
CASSQFYITGGLDSYEQYF
TGTGCCAGCAGCCAATTCTATATAACAGGGGGTCTAGACTCCTACGAGCAGTACTTC
>TRBD1|once|TRBV5-4|TRBJ1-2
CASSLTGVQGGYTF
TGTGCCAGCAGCTTAACAGGGGTTCAAGGTGGCTACACCTTC
>TRBD2|-|TRBV7-3|TRBJ2-1
CASSLQPSGSSYNEQFF
TGTGCCAGCAGCTTACAGCCTAGCGGAAGCTCCTACAATGAGCAGTTCTTC